The clone carrying this T cell receptor (beta chain) was seen only a few times. The CDR3 runs to 16 residues. In germline, CDR1 is DFQATT, CDR2 SNEGSKA (reference sequence). V lost 2 bases and J lost 4; bases outside the gene matches: 14. These data come from a study of blood T cells in healthy people across ages. Whole-study context: Researchers report that template switching captured about one barcoded beta molecule per two T cells.

A sample-barcoded 5' primer and a J-beta primer mix were used in a second PCR of roughly 7 to 11 cycles. TCRdb redid the calling of the 5' RACE reads with MiXCR, one entry per CDR3 protein. The table shows about 1.8 million distinct CDR3 sequences, with around 48% occurring only once. The TCR originated in a woman in her thirties or forties in good health. The rearrangement joins TRBV20-1 to TRBJ2-7; the match to TRBD2 covers 7 bases. Source material: blood. In DNA form, the CDR3 reads TGCAGTGCTAGACCTCCTTGGGGGGGAGGGCGGTACGAGCAGTACTTC. Translation: CSARPPWGGGRYEQYF.